This T cell receptor beta chain was found in a study of identical twins. Study-level points and caveats: For cord blood, abundant beta clonotypes had fewer insertions, unlike memory repertoires, which showed none.

One entry per CDR3 protein results from TCRdb running MiXCR on the 5' RACE reads. The data show some 97,000 distinct CDR3 sequences, about 5.6% seen once. Unmatched junction bases numbered 11, after V lost 7 bases and J lost 5 bases. The CDR3 is 15 amino acids. Germline CDR1 reads SQVTM; CDR2 reads ANQGSEA. This clonotype was recorded a few times. Its specificity is unknown. The sample comprised memory T cells sorted from blood. The gene calls are TRBV29-1 and TRBJ1-4; 9 nucleotides align to TRBD1. The origin of this receptor is a woman aged 45 to 65 in good health. CDR3 DNA sequence: TGCAGCGCTGCCCCGGGGACAGGGCGCAATGAAAAACTGTTTTTT. This gives the protein CSAAPGTGRNEKLFF. The full variable domain, its missing parts supplied by reference TRBV29-1 and TRBJ1-4, is SAVISQKPSRDICQRGTSLTIQCQVDSQVTMMFWYRQQPGQSLTLIATANQGSEATYESGFVIDKFPISRPNLTFSTLTVSNMSPEDSSIYLCSAAPGTGRNEKLFFGSGTQLSVL.